This TCR beta chain was sequenced during a study of T cells expressing NK-cell markers. Study-level information: Of eight sequenced donors, seven were HCMV-seropositive and one HCMV-seronegative.

As concerns this clonotype: The antigen is undetermined.

TCRdb reprocessed the 5' RACE reads and keeps a single row for each CDR3 protein, giving no DNA. The sample has 350,000 to 500,000 distinct CDR3 sequences. General study findings and limits: Dominant NKG2C+ clonotypes made up about 1.0-7.0% of CD8+ T cells in roughly 6 donors.

The receptor's source is a woman between 18 and 70 years old in good health. Material: blood T cells: a sorted CD56 or NKG2C T cell subset, CD4+ or CD8+ T cells, or bulk PBMC T cells (not recorded which).

The CDR3 loop reads CSARGTANTGELFF. The chain uses TRBV20-1 and TRBJ2-2. This CDR3 is 14 amino acids long. Germline CDR1 DFQATT, CDR2 SNEGSKA (reference sequence).